Listed below are T cell receptor beta chains from one sample, sequenced in a study of blood T cell repertoires in COVID-19. Measured with immunoSEQ multiplex PCR; TCRdb has only the in-frame clones, and not every one. This table holds roughly 350,000 clones, around nine tenths found once. What was sequenced was peripheral blood. Receptors originate from an older woman with COVID-19, enrolled during active disease. CDR3s include the opening cysteine and the closing phenylalanine or tryptophan. D genes are given only for firm matches. Size tells how often a clone was seen (once, few, many) or the class of an expanded clone, and some rows leave it out.

size,D,V,J,CDR3,DNA
NA,NA,TRBV7-2,TRBJ1-1,CASSFSATLNTEAFF,TGTGCCAGCAGCTTTAGCGCAACGTTGAACACTGAAGCTTTCTTT
NA,TRBD1,TRBV6-5,TRBJ1-2,CASSPGQGNYGYTF,TGTGCCAGCAGTCCGGGACAGGGGAACTATGGCTACACCTTC
NA,TRBD2,TRBV13,TRBJ2-6,CASSLSGGFSPGANVLTF,TGTGCCAGCAGCTTATCGGGAGGGTTCAGCCCTGGGGCCAACGTCCTGACTTTC
NA,NA,TRBV27,TRBJ2-2,CASSSWTQGNTGELFF,TGTGCCAGCAGTTCCTGGACCCAGGGGAACACCGGGGAGCTGTTTTTT
NA,NA,TRBV7-3,TRBJ2-7,CASSLTSGDEQYF,TGTGCCAGCAGCTTAACGTCCGGGGACGAGCAGTACTTC
few,TRBD1,TRBV27,TRBJ2-2,CASTPDRLTGELFF,TGTGCCAGCACCCCGGACAGGCTCACCGGGGAGCTGTTTTTT
NA,NA,TRBV4-3,TRBJ1-3,CASSQVRGPGNTIYF,TGCGCCAGCAGCCAAGTCCGGGGTCCTGGAAACACCATATATTTT
once,NA,TRBV2,TRBJ2-7,CASIQGSVVAEQYF,TGTGCCAGCATCCAGGGGTCGGTGGTTGCCGAGCAGTACTTC
NA,NA,TRBV7-9,TRBJ2-1,CASTEGGTSSWEQFF,TGTGCCAGCACCGAGGGGGGGACCTCCTCCTGGGAGCAGTTCTTC
few,NA,TRBV2,TRBJ2-5,CAGAILQETQYF,TGTGCGGGAGCAATCCTACAAGAGACCCAGTACTTC
NA,TRBD1,TRBV3-1/TRBV3-2,TRBJ1-1,CASSRGTVEAFF,TGTGCCAGCAGCCGAGGGACAGTAGAAGCTTTCTTT
NA,NA,TRBV27,TRBJ1-5,CASSFYNQPQHF,TGTGCCAGCAGTTTCTACAATCAGCCCCAGCATTTT
NA,TRBD1,TRBV7-8,TRBJ2-2,CAINRDRGSGGELFF,TGTGCCATAAACCGGGACAGGGGGTCTGGCGGGGAGCTGTTTTTT
NA,NA,TRBV12-3/TRBV12-4,TRBJ2-1,CASSFFPSNEQFF,TGTGCCAGCAGTTTCTTCCCCAGCAATGAGCAGTTCTTC
NA,TRBD2,TRBV5-1,TRBJ2-5,CASSATSAQETQYF,TGCGCCAGCAGCGCCACTAGCGCCCAAGAGACCCAGTACTTC
once,TRBD1,TRBV7-2,TRBJ1-2,CASSLKGARGYTF,TGTGCCAGCAGCTTAAAGGGGGCGCGGGGCTACACCTTC
NA,NA,TRBV30,TRBJ1-4,CAWSVAGELFF,TGTGCCTGGAGTGTGGCCGGAGAACTGTTTTTT
once,TRBD1,TRBV5-6,TRBJ1-4,CASSSGGSREKLFF,TGTGCCAGCAGCTCAGGGGGCAGTCGAGAAAAACTGTTTTTT
NA,NA,TRBV19,TRBJ2-3,CASSPQGKDTQYF,TGTGCCAGTAGTCCCCAGGGCAAGGATACGCAGTATTTT
once,NA,TRBV19,TRBJ1-5,CASSIGGQPQHF,TGTGCCAGTAGTATAGGCGGTCAGCCCCAGCATTTT
NA,NA,TRBV7-9,TRBJ1-2,CASSIRDSGYGYTF,TGTGCCAGCAGCATCAGGGATTCGGGCTATGGCTACACCTTC
once,NA,TRBV19,TRBJ1-4,CASSIWGATNEKLFF,TGTGCCAGTAGTATCTGGGGGGCAACTAATGAAAAACTGTTTTTT
NA,NA,TRBV28,TRBJ1-4,CASSFLLGGDEKLFF,TGTGCCAGCTCATTCCTCCTGGGGGGAGATGAAAAACTGTTTTTT
NA,NA,TRBV28,TRBJ1-5,CASSLISGELGSNQPQHF,TGTGCCAGCAGTTTAATATCCGGGGAACTGGGAAGCAATCAGCCCCAGCATTTT
NA,NA,TRBV2,TRBJ1-2,CASSGDRTNYGYTF,TGTGCCAGCAGTGGAGACAGGACTAACTATGGCTACACCTTC
NA,TRBD1,TRBV11-2,TRBJ2-3,CASSFDRGQGRPDTQYF,TGTGCCAGCAGCTTTGACAGAGGACAGGGGCGGCCAGATACGCAGTATTTT
NA,TRBD2,TRBV2,TRBJ2-5,CASSFSGGYRETQYF,TGTGCCAGCAGTTTTAGCGGGGGGTATAGAGAGACCCAGTACTTC
NA,NA,TRBV19,TRBJ2-1,CASSQTGTSSSYNEQFF,TGTGCCAGTAGTCAGACCGGGACTTCGAGCTCCTACAATGAGCAGTTCTTC
NA,TRBD1,TRBV11-2,TRBJ2-4,CASSSYRDRNSKNIQYF,TGTGCCAGCAGCTCTTACCGGGACAGGAACTCCAAAAACATTCAGTACTTC
NA,TRBD2,TRBV10-3,TRBJ2-5,CAIISLAGGNYTQETQYF,TGTGCCATCATCAGCCTAGCGGGGGGGAATTACACTCAAGAGACCCAGTACTTC
NA,TRBD2,TRBV24-1,TRBJ2-1,CASSASGGPYNEQFF,TGTGCCTCTTCGGCTAGCGGGGGCCCTTACAATGAGCAGTTCTTC
NA,NA,TRBV21-1,TRBJ1-5,CASSKLRKGSNQPQHF,TGTGCCAGCAGCAAACTTCGTAAGGGGAGCAATCAGCCCCAGCATTTT
NA,TRBD1,TRBV27,TRBJ1-1,CASSFGQGRNTEAFF,TGTGCCAGCAGTTTCGGACAGGGAAGAAACACTGAAGCTTTCTTT
few,NA,TRBV2,TRBJ1-2,CASSEARVDGYTF,TGTGCCAGCAGTGAAGCGCGTGTAGATGGCTACACCTTC
few,TRBD1,TRBV15,TRBJ1-1,CATSRDQDRGAFF,TGTGCCACCAGCAGAGATCAAGACAGGGGAGCTTTCTTT
NA,TRBD2,TRBV5-4,TRBJ2-4,CASSATLAGGQENIQYF,TGTGCCAGCAGCGCTACACTAGCGGGGGGGCAAGAAAACATTCAGTACTTC